One and the same sample provided the 7 T cell receptor beta chains below, sequenced in a study of blood T cell repertoires in COVID-19 (dated by TCRdb to the early 2020s). Library method: the immunoSEQ multiplex PCR assay. Imported from immuneACCESS, the table was reduced by TCRdb to in-frame sequences with V and J called. These copies leave out some clones; in studies compared against another copy, an unresolved V gene accounts for under half, and the cause of the remainder is not known. The sample table holds about 69,000 clones, of which 85% to 90% were seen once. In total, the top ten clones hold more than 4.5% of the sample. Sequencing was performed on peripheral blood. Source of these receptors: a man over 45 with acute or convalescent COVID-19.

This clone has just one count. The chain links TRBV11-2 to TRBJ2-4; 8 bases agree with TRBD2. V shed 5 bases, J shed 7 bases, and the junction held 10 bases outside the gene matches. Germline loops: CDR1 SGHAT, CDR2 FQNNGV. There are 15 residues in the CDR3. The CDR3 sequence: CASSLENGRANIQYF. As DNA, the CDR3 is TGTGCCAGCAGCCTGGAGAACGGGAGGGCCAACATTCAGTACTTC.

The chain carries TRBV7-2 and TRBJ2-3; TRBD1 aligns across 10 bases. Per the germline V gene, CDR1 is SGHTA and CDR2 is FQGNSA. The CDR3 is made up of 14 amino acids. V lost 5 bases and J lost 4; bases outside the gene matches: 3. In DNA, the CDR3 is TGTGCCAGCAGCCCCGGGACAGGGGCAGATACGCAGTATTTT. It yields the protein CASSPGTGADTQYF.

The genes are TRBV5-5 and TRBJ1-2; D not certain. Trimming took 5 bases from V and 3 from J, leaving 11 bases between them. Germline-derived CDR1 and CDR2 are SGHKS and YYEKEE (reference sequence). The CDR3 is 13 amino acids. The CDR3 loop reads CASSPQLDYGYTF. The CDR3 DNA reads TGTGCCAGCAGTCCTCAGCTAGACTATGGCTACACCTTC.

The J gene is TRBJ1-1, the V gene TRBV19, with D uncertain. Germline CDR1 LNHDA, CDR2 SQIVND (reference sequence). This CDR3 has 12 amino acids. Trimming removed 3 bases from V and 5 bases from J, with 7 bases in between. CDR3 amino acids: CASSIPRTEAFF. The DNA of the CDR3 is TGTGCCAGTAGTATCCCGAGGACTGAAGCTTTCTTT. Combining the CDR3 with reference TRBV19 and TRBJ1-1 gives the whole variable domain DGGITQSPKYLFRKEGQNVTLSCEQNLNHDAMYWYRQDPGQGLRLIYYSQIVNDFQKGDIAEGYSVSREKKESFPLTVTSAQKNPTAFYLCASSIPRTEAFFGQGTRLTVV.

V gene TRBV6-5 combines with J gene TRBJ1-4; D perhaps matches TRBD1 (6 bases). Looked up from germline, CDR1 is MNHEY and CDR2 is SVGAGI. Trimming cost V 4 bases and J 7 bases, with 13 bases left between them. This CDR3 contains 14 residues. Here the CDR3 reads CASSLGGMGEKLFF. The CDR3 DNA reads as TGTGCCAGCAGTTTAGGGGGAATGGGTGAAAAACTGTTTTTT.

The chain links TRBV4-1 to TRBJ2-5, with D possibly TRBD2 on 5 matching bases. CDR1 and CDR2 from the germline V gene are MGHRA and YSYEKL. The CDR3 covers 17 residues. V was clipped by 1 base and J by 3 bases, with 18 bases between them. The CDR3 bases are TGCGCCAGCAGCCAAGTTAGGGCACGCGGGCTTGAAGAGACCCAGTACTTC. Its translation is CASSQVRARGLEETQYF.

The genes are TRBV30 and TRBJ1-6; perhaps TRBD1 as D (5 bases). The CDR3 spans 14 residues. Germline V gives CDR1 GTSNPN, CDR2 SVGIG (reference sequence). V lost 0 bases to trimming and J lost 5 bases, with 8 bases between them. The CDR3 region is CAWSVGGDNSPLHF. CDR3 DNA: TGTGCCTGGAGTGTTGGAGGGGATAATTCACCCCTCCACTTT.